These 22 T cell receptor beta chains share one sample of origin, sequenced in a study of Tregs in tolerant kidney transplant recipients. TCRdb keeps only in-frame clones here, not all; method: immunoSEQ multiplex PCR. The sample comprises roughly 250,000 clones, about 80% of which are singletons, and around 0.6% rests with the top ten. The sample taken for sequencing was CD4+ T cells from blood. These receptors came from a human donor in good health.

This clone was recorded once. The V and J genes are TRBV11-2 and TRBJ2-1, with TRBD2 as a possible D gene (6 bases). V was clipped by 5 bases and J by 2 bases, with 16 bases between them. The CDR3 has 16 amino acids. Germline loops: CDR1 SGHAT, CDR2 FQNNGV. The CDR3 sequence: CASSPGGLAPYNEQFF. The CDR3 coding sequence is TGTGCCAGCAGCCCCGGGGGATTAGCACCCTACAATGAGCAGTTCTTC.

The rearrangement joins TRBV21-1 to TRBJ1-1. TRBV21-1 is an annotated pseudogene. There are 19 residues in the CDR3. CDR3 in amino acids: CASSKSRVSWGARGTEAFF. The CDR3 nucleotides read TGTGCCAGCAGCAAAAGTAGGGTTTCGTGGGGGGCGAGGGGCACTGAAGCTTTCTTT.

The chain links TRBV19 to TRBJ2-3, with D possibly TRBD1 on 6 matching bases. Germline assignment: CDR1 LNHDA and CDR2 SQIVND (reference sequence). CDR3 length: 17 amino acids. V lost 4 bases to trimming and J lost 2 bases, with 19 bases between them. For the CDR3, the DNA is TGTGCCAGTAGTAGCCCCCCAGGGGTGAAACACACAGATACGCAGTATTTT. Its translation: CASSSPPGVKHTDTQYF. Combining the CDR3 with reference TRBV19 and TRBJ2-3 gives the whole variable domain DGGITQSPKYLFRKEGQNVTLSCEQNLNHDAMYWYRQDPGQGLRLIYYSQIVNDFQKGDIAEGYSVSREKKESFPLTVTSAQKNPTAFYLCASSSPPGVKHTDTQYFGPGTRLTVL.

This clone was detected only a few times. The chain links TRBV25-1 to TRBJ2-2, with 9 bases lining up with TRBD1. V lost 3 bases to trimming and J lost 8 bases; unmatched junction nucleotides: 4. The CDR3 sequence is 14 residues long. The germline gives CDR1 MGHDK, CDR2 SYGVNS. Here the CDR3 reads CASSDWTGAGELFF. CDR3 sequence (DNA): TGTGCCAGCAGTGACTGGACAGGGGCTGGGGAGCTGTTTTTT. Looking up the rest from reference TRBV25-1 and TRBJ2-2 gives the full variable domain: EADIYQTPRYLVIGTGKKITLECSQTMGHDKMYWYQQDPGMELHLIHYSYGVNSTEKGDLSSESTVSRIRTEHFPLTLESARPSHTSQYLCASSDWTGAGELFFGEGSRLTVL.

The chain is built from TRBV25-1 and TRBJ1-6; D perhaps matches TRBD1 (6 bases). Trimming shortened V by 4 bases and J by 4 bases, and 11 bases separated the two germline ends. Germline V lookup: CDR1 MGHDK, CDR2 SYGVNS. This CDR3 has 15 amino acids. As DNA, the CDR3 is TGTGCCAGCAGTGGGGGCAGGGGTTATAATTCACCCCTCCACTTT. Protein: CASSGGRGYNSPLHF.

The rearrangement joins TRBV5-1 to TRBJ1-6; 9 bases fit TRBD1. The V gene's germline CDR1 is SGHRS and CDR2 YFSETQ. V trimming: 4 bases; J trimming: 5 bases; junction bases outside the gene matches: 7. The CDR3 loop spans 16 amino acids. The CDR3 sequence is CASSPRTGDNNSPLHF. DNA for the CDR3: TGCGCCAGCAGCCCTAGGACAGGGGACAATAATTCACCCCTCCACTTT.

This clone has a handful of counts. The chain uses TRBV2 and TRBJ1-2, with D unresolved. V dropped 2 bases and J dropped 5 bases, with 6 bases sitting between them. The CDR3 is made up of 12 amino acids. Germline CDR1 SNHLY, CDR2 FYNNEI. As DNA, the CDR3 is TGTGCCAGCAGTGAAACGGGTTATGGCTACACCTTC. It specifies CASSETGYGYTF.

This clone was seen a single time. The chain carries TRBV15 and TRBJ1-2, with 7 bases matching TRBD1. Unmatched junction bases numbered 4, after V lost 2 bases and J lost 4 bases. The CDR3 runs to 14 residues. The germline V gene encodes CDR1 LNHNV and CDR2 YYDKDF (reference sequence). CDR3 coding DNA: TGTGCCACCAGCAGACCGGGACAGTCCTATGGCTACACCTTC. It is translated as CATSRPGQSYGYTF.

This clone was counted only a few times. The V and J genes are TRBV2 and TRBJ2-2; TRBD1 or TRBD2 may be the D gene (5 bases each). The CDR3 sequence is 14 residues long. Germline values: CDR1 SNHLY, CDR2 FYNNEI. The V gene lost 6 bases and the J gene lost 6 bases, with 14 bases spanning the gap. This CDR3 is CASSVLGVPGELFF. DNA of the CDR3: TGTGCCAGCAGCGTTTTGGGGGTACCCGGGGAGCTGTTTTTT.

The V call is TRBV5-1, the J call TRBJ2-2; D call uncertain. The CDR3 is 16 residues long. Trimming took off 3 bases at V and 0 bases at J, with 12 bases between the two ends. Germline assignment: CDR1 SGHRS and CDR2 YFSETQ. The DNA of the CDR3 is TGCGCCAGCAGCTCCCGGACCTCCACGAACACCGGGGAGCTGTTTTTT. This translates into CASSSRTSTNTGELFF.

The V gene is TRBV20-1, the J gene TRBJ2-5; D uncertain. CDR3 size: 11 residues. Germline assignment: CDR1 DFQATT and CDR2 SNEGSKA (reference sequence). V lost 2 bases and J 5 bases, leaving 6 bases between the germline ends. CDR3 residues: CSARFGETQYF. The CDR3 DNA is TGCAGTGCTAGATTTGGGGAGACCCAGTACTTC.

In this sample, this clone turned up a few times. The same CDR3 can be traced to other DNA sequences in this sample. The chain is built from TRBV5-1 and TRBJ2-5; the match to TRBD1 covers 7 bases. The CDR3 is 14 amino acids. The germline V gene encodes CDR1 SGHRS and CDR2 YFSETQ. V lost 0 bases and J lost 4; bases outside the gene matches: 3. The CDR3 reads CASSLDRGRETQYF. The DNA of the CDR3 is TGCGCCAGCAGCTTGGACAGGGGACGAGAGACCCAGTACTTC.

The V and J genes are TRBV18 and TRBJ1-1; 7 bases map to TRBD1. The CDR3 is 15 residues long. The J segment lost 2 bases and the V segment lost 4 bases, leaving 7 bases of the junction unmatched. The germline CDR1 and CDR2 sequences are KGHSH and LQKENI. CDR3 in amino acids: CASSRVGTENTEAFF. The DNA of the CDR3 is TGTGCCAGCTCACGGGTCGGGACAGAAAACACTGAAGCTTTCTTT.

In its sample, this clone was seen a few times. The chain recombines TRBV10-3 with TRBJ2-7; possibly TRBD2 for D (6 bases). Trimming took 8 bases from V and 4 from J, leaving 18 bases between them. The CDR3 has 14 amino acids. CDR1 is ENHRY and CDR2 is SYGVKD in the germline V gene. DNA of the CDR3: TGTGCCATCGGGGCCGCTGAGGGGAGGTACGAGCAGTACTTC. This encodes CAIGAAEGRYEQYF.

This chain connects TRBV6-1 to TRBJ1-1, with a tentative D call TRBD1 (6 bases). The germline gives CDR1 MNHNS, CDR2 SASEGT. This CDR3 region has 15 residues. Trimming stripped 6 bases from V and 0 bases from J, with 14 bases between. CDR3 DNA sequence: TGTGCCAGCAGGGATTTAGGGGGTCTGAACACTGAAGCTTTCTTT. Its translation: CASRDLGGLNTEAFF.

The chain joins TRBV6-6 to TRBJ2-7, with 7 bases identical to TRBD1. The germline gives CDR1 MNHNY, CDR2 SVGAGI (reference sequence). V was clipped by 7 bases and J by 6 bases; unmatched bases: 15. This CDR3 has 15 amino acids. The CDR3 sequence is CASNPRQGSRGEQYF. DNA for the CDR3: TGTGCCAGCAACCCCAGACAGGGCTCTCGGGGCGAGCAGTACTTC.

V is TRBV2 and J is TRBJ2-7; 8 bases map to TRBD2. The CDR3 contains 15 residues. V was pared by 5 bases and J by 3 bases, with 9 bases of the junction left unmatched. Germline CDR1 reads SNHLY; CDR2 reads FYNNEI. CDR3 region: CASSLPGLVSYEQYF. CDR3 coding DNA: TGTGCCAGCAGTCTCCCGGGACTAGTGAGCTACGAGCAGTACTTC.

Only a few counts were recorded for this clone. The gene calls are TRBV7-9 and TRBJ1-1, with TRBD1 matching 10 bases. The ends lost 1 base at V and 1 base at J; junction bases unmatched: 3. The CDR3 has 16 residues. Germline V lookup: CDR1 SEHNR, CDR2 FQNEAQ (reference sequence). The CDR3 loop is CASSLGDRGENTEAFF. The CDR3 DNA is TGTGCCAGCAGCTTAGGGGACAGGGGTGAGAACACTGAAGCTTTCTTT.

Regarding this clone: Other DNA sequences in this sample translate to the same CDR3. The chain employs TRBV7-2 and TRBJ1-2; TRBD1 might be the D (6 bases). V was cut by 5 bases and J by 4 bases, with 14 bases left in between. CDR1 SGHTA and CDR2 FQGNSA come from the germline V gene. This CDR3 has 14 amino acids. CDR3 DNA sequence: TGTGCCAGCAGCGTAAGACAGGTTCGCTATGGCTACACCTTC. Protein product: CASSVRQVRYGYTF.

Concerning this clone itself: The CDR3 ends on some other residue instead of the conserved phenylalanine or tryptophan, so this is likely a read error. The rearrangement uses TRBV2 and TRBJ2-3; perhaps TRBD1 as D (6 bases). This CDR3 is 12 amino acids long. V lost 3 bases to trimming and J lost 7 bases, with 8 bases between them. Germline V gives CDR1 SNHLY, CDR2 FYNNEI. This CDR3 reads CASSEDSYTQYL. CDR3 nucleotides: TGTGCCAGCAGTGAGGACAGTTATACGCAGTATCTT.

Here the CDR3 reads CASSLEGGRPQETQYF. The CDR3 DNA reads as TGCGCCAGCAGCTTGGAGGGCGGGAGGCCTCAGGAGACCCAGTACTTC. The rearrangement joins TRBV5-1 to TRBJ2-5; 8 nucleotides agree with TRBD2. CDR3 length equals 16 residues. From germline, CDR1 is SGHRS and CDR2 YFSETQ. After removal of 0 bases from V and 5 bases from J, the junction contained 9 bases not matched to a gene.

The rearrangement uses TRBV18 and TRBJ2-3, with 9 bases matching TRBD2. CDR1 and CDR2 (germline): KGHSH, LQKENI. There are 17 residues in the CDR3. V lost 1 base, J lost 4 bases, and 9 bases stayed unmatched. CDR3 bases: TGTGCCAGCTCACCACTGCAGGATAGCGGGAGAGCAGATACGCAGTATTTT. Its protein product is CASSPLQDSGRADTQYF.